The table lists the clone carrying this T cell receptor beta chain with a few counts. Participants spanned ages about 18 to 100 years and resided in about 24 US areas. CDR3 length: 15 residues. V shed 5 bases, J shed 6 bases, and the junction held 12 bases outside the gene matches. Germline V gives CDR1 LGHNA, CDR2 YSLEER. The sample is drawn from a study of blood T cell repertoires in COVID-19. The wider study: There were acute and convalescent COVID-19 samples, and they came from the United States, Italy and Spain. T cells, B-cell-depleted T cells, or PBMCs provided the cDNA or gDNA that served as material.

Sequencing was performed with immunoSEQ multiplex PCR; in TCRdb, only in-frame clones are kept and a portion is missing. Of hundreds of thousands of clones in the sample, over 80% were seen once. This TCR was sampled from a young woman who had recovered from COVID-19. The rearrangement links TRBV4-3 to TRBJ1-1; the match to TRBD1 covers 7 bases. The specimen was PBMCs or T cells enriched from blood (not recorded which). CDR3 in DNA: TGCGCCAGCAGCACATTGACAGGGACGGCGTCTGAAGCTTTCTTT. The encoded protein is CASSTLTGTASEAFF.